This TCR beta chain was profiled in a study of blood T cell repertoires in COVID-19. Study background: COVID-19 samples from acute and convalescent phases originated in the United States, Italy and Spain. Sources were T cells, B-cell-depleted T cells, or PBMCs; the material itself was cDNA or gDNA.

Participants spanned ages about 18 to 95 years and resided in 24 US areas. Authors' methods: Researchers report that nucleated cell counts were estimated from reference gene primer amplification. Profiled with immunoSEQ multiplex PCR; TCRdb holds only in-frame clones, not every one. V and J calls and clone size are those listed in that table; D and trimming were worked out from the DNA. The profile shows fewer than 250,000 clones, 65% to 85% of them singletons. Germline CDR1 LNHDA, CDR2 SQIVND (reference sequence). The CDR3 length is 14 residues. Trimming cost V 10 bases and J 2 bases; bases outside gene matches: 8.

The origin of this receptor is a woman aged 25 to 39 who had recovered from COVID-19. The sample comprised PBMCs or T cells enriched from blood (not recorded which). The chain employs TRBV19 and TRBJ1-3; TRBD1 aligns across 7 bases. The CDR3 loop is CAKKKTGTGNTIYF. The CDR3 nucleotides are TGTGCCAAAAAAAAGACAGGGACTGGAAACACCATATATTTT. The whole variable domain, remainder taken from reference TRBV19 and TRBJ1-3, is DGGITQSPKYLFRKEGQNVTLSCEQNLNHDAMYWYRQDPGQGLRLIYYSQIVNDFQKGDIAEGYSVSREKKESFPLTVTSAQKNPTAFYLCAKKKTGTGNTIYFGEGSWLTVV.